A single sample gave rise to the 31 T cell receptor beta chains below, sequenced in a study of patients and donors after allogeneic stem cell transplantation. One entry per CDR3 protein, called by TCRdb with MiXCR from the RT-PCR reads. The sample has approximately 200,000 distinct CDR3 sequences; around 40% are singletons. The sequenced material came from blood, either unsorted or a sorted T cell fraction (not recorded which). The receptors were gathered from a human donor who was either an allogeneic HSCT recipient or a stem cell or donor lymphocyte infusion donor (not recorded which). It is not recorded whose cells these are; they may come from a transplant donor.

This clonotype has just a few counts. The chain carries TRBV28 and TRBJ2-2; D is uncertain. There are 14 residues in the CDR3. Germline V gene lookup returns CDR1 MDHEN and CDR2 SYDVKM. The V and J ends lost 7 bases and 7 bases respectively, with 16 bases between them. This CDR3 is CASTINKGHGELFF. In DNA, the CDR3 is TGTGCCAGCACAATCAATAAAGGCCACGGGGAGCTGTTTTTT.

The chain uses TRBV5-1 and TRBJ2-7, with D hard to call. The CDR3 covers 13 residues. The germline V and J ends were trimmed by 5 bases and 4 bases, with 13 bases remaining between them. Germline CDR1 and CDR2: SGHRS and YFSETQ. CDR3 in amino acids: CASSSRDRYEQYF. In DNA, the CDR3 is TGCGCCAGCAGTAGTCGTGATAGGTACGAGCAGTACTTC.

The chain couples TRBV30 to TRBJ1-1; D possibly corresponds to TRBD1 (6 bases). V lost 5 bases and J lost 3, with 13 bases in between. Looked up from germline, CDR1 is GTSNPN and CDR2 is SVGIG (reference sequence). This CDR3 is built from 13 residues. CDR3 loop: CAWAQGPDTEAFF. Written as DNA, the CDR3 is TGTGCCTGGGCACAGGGACCTGACACTGAAGCTTTCTTT. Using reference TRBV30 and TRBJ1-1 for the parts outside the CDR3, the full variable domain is SQTIHQWPATLVQPVGSPLSLECTVEGTSNPNLYWYRQAAGRGLQLLFYSVGIGQISSEVPQNLSASRPQDRQFILSSKKLLLSDSGFYLCAWAQGPDTEAFFGQGTRLTVV.

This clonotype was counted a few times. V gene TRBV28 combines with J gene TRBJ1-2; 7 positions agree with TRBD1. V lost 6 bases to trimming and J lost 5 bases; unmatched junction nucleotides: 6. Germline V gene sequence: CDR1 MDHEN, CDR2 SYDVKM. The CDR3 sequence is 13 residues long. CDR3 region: CASRIQGEYGYTF. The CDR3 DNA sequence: TGTGCCAGCAGAATTCAGGGGGAGTATGGCTACACCTTC.

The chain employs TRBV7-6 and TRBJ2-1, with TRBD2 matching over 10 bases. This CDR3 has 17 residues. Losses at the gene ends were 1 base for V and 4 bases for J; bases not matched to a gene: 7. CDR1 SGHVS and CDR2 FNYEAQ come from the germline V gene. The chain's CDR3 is CASSLDLAGALYNEQFF. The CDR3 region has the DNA TGTGCCAGCAGCTTAGATCTAGCGGGGGCTTTATACAATGAGCAGTTCTTC.

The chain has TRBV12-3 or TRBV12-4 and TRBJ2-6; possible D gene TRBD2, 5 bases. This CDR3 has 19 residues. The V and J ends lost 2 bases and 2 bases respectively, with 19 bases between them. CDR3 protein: CASSLSGLSPEPGANVLTF. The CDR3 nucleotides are TGTGCCAGCAGTTTATCAGGACTCTCCCCTGAGCCTGGGGCCAACGTCCTGACTTTC.

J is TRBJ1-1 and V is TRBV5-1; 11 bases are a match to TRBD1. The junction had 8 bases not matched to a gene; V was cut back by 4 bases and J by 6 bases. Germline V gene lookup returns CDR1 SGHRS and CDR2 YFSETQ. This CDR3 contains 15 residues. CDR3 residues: CASSRTGGRWPEAFF. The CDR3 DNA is TGCGCCAGCAGCCGGACAGGGGGCCGGTGGCCTGAAGCTTTCTTT.

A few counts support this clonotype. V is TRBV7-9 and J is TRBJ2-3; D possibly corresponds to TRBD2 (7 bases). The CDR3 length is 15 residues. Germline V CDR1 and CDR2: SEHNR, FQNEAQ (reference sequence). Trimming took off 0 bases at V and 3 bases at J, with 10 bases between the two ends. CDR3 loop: CASSLAGGPTDTQYF. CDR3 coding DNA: TGTGCCAGCAGCTTAGCGGGGGGGCCGACAGATACGCAGTATTTT.

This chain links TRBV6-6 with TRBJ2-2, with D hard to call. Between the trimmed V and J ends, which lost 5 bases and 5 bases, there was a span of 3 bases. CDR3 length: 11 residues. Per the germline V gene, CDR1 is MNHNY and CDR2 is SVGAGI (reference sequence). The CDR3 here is CASSGTGELFF. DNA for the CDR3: TGTGCCAGCAGTGGTACCGGGGAGCTGTTTTTT.

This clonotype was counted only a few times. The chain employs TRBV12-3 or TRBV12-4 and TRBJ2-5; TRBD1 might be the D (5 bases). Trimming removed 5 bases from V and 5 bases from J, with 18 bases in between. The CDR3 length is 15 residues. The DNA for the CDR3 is TGTGCCAGCAGTCAAAGTGACAGATTCGGGGAGACCCAGTACTTC. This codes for CASSQSDRFGETQYF.

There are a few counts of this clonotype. CDR3 protein: CASSLDFVGNTGELFF. In nucleotides, the CDR3 is TGTGCCAGCAGTTTAGATTTCGTAGGAAACACCGGGGAGCTGTTTTTT. The chain joins TRBV28 to TRBJ2-2; D not resolved. V lost 2 bases and J 2 bases, leaving 12 bases between the germline ends. Germline V gene lookup returns CDR1 MDHEN and CDR2 SYDVKM. This CDR3 comprises 16 residues.

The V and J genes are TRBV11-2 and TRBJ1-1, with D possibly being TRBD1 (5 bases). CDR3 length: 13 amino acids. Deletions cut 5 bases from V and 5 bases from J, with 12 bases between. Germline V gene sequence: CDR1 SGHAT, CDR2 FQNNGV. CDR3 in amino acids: CASSPGTSTEAFF. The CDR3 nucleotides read TGTGCCAGCAGCCCAGGGACTTCTACTGAAGCTTTCTTT.

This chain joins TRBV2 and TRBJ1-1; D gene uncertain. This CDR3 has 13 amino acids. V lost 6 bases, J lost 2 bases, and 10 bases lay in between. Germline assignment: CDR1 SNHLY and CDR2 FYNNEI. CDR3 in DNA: TGTGCCAGCAGCCAAGAAATTAACACTGAAGCTTTCTTT. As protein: CASSQEINTEAFF.

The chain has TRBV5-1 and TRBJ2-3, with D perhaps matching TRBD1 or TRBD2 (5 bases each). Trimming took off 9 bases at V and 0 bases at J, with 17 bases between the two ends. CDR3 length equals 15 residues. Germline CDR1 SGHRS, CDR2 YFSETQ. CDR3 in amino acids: CATSRWGSSTDTQYF. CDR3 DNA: TGCGCCACCTCCAGGTGGGGGTCCAGCACAGATACGCAGTATTTT.

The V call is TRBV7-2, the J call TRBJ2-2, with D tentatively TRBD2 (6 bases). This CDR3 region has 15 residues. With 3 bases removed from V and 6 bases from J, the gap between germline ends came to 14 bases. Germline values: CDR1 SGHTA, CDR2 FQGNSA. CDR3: CASSFIRGYAGELFF. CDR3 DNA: TGTGCCAGCAGCTTTATCCGGGGGTACGCCGGGGAGCTGTTTTTT. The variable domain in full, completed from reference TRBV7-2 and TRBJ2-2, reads GAGVSQSPSNKVTEKGKDVELRCDPISGHTALYWYRQSLGQGLEFLIYFQGNSAPDKSGLPSDRFSAERTGGSVSTLTIQRTQQEDSAVYLCASSFIRGYAGELFFGEGSRLTVL.

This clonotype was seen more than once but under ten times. Written as DNA, the CDR3 is TGTGCCAGCAGCCAAGACGTAGTTTCCTATGGCTACACCTTC. Protein sequence: CASSQDVVSYGYTF. J is TRBJ1-2 and V is TRBV4-2, with D unclear. Trimming removed 0 bases from V and 4 bases from J, with 9 bases in between. CDR1 is LGHNA, CDR2 YNFKEQ, per germline. The CDR3 consists of 14 residues.

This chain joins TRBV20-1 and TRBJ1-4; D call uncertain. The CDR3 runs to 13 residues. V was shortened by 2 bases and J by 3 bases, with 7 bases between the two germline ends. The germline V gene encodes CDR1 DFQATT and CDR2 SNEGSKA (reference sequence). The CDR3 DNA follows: TGCAGTGCTAGATCAGTCTCTAATGAAAAACTGTTTTTT. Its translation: CSARSVSNEKLFF.

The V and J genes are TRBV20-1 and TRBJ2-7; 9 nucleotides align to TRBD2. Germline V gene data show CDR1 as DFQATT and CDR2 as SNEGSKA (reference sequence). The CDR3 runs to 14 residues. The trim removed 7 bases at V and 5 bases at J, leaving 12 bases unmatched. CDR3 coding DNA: TGCAGTGGTTCTAGGGGCGGGGGGGCCCACGAGCAGTACTTC. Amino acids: CSGSRGGGAHEQYF.

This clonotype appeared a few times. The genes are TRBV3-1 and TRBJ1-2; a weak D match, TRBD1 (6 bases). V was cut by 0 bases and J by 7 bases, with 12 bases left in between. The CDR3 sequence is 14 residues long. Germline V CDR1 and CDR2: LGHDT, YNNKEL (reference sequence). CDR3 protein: CASSQDHRDGGYTF. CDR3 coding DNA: TGTGCCAGCAGCCAAGATCACAGGGACGGTGGCTACACCTTC.

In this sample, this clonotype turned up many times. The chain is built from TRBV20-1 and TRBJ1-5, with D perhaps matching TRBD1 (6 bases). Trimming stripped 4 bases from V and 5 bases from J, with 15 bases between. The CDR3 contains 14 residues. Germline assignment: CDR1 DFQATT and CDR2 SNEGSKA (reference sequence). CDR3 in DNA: TGCAGTGCTAAGGACAGTCAACTTTATCAGCCCCAGCATTTT. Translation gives CSAKDSQLYQPQHF.

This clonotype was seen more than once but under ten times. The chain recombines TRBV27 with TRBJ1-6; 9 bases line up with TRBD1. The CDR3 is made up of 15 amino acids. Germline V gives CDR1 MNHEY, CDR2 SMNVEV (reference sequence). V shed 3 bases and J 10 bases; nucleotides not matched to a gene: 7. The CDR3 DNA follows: TGTGCCAGCAGTTTCCAGACAGGGGGTAGGTCACCCCTCCACTTT. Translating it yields CASSFQTGGRSPLHF.

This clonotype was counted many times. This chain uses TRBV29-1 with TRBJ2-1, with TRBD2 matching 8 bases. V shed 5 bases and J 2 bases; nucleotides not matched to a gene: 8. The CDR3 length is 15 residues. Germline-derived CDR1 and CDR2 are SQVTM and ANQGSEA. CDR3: CSVQLAVQAYNEQFF. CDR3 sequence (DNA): TGCAGCGTTCAACTAGCGGTTCAAGCCTACAATGAGCAGTTCTTC.

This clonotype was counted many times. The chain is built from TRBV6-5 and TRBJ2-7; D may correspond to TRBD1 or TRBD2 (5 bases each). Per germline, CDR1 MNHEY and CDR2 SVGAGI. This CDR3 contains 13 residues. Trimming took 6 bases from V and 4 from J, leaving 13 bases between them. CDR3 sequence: CASRSSGRYEQYF. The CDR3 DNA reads TGTGCCAGCAGGTCCTCGGGGCGGTACGAGCAGTACTTC.

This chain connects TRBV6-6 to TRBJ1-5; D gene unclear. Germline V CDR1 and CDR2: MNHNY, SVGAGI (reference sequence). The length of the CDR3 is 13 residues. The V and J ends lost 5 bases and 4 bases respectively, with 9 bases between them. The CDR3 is CASSARDNQPQHF. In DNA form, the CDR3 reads TGTGCCAGCAGTGCACGGGATAATCAGCCCCAGCATTTT.

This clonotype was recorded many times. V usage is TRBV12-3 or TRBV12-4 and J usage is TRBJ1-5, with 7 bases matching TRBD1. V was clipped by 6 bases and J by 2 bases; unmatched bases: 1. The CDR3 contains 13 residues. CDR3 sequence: CASRGTGNQPQHF. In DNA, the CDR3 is TGTGCCAGCAGGGGGACAGGCAATCAGCCCCAGCATTTT.

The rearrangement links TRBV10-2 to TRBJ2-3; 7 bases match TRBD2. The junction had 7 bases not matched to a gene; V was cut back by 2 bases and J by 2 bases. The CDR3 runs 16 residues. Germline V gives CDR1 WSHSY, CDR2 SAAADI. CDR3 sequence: CASSERGDPNTDTQYF. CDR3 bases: TGCGCCAGCAGTGAGCGGGGGGACCCCAACACAGATACGCAGTATTTT.

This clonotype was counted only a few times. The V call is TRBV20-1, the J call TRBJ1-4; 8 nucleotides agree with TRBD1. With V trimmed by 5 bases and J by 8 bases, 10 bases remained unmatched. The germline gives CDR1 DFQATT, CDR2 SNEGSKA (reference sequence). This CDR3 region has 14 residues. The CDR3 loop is CSAGPLDRAEKLFF. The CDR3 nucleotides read TGCAGTGCTGGACCCCTGGACAGGGCGGAAAAACTGTTTTTT.

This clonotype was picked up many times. The CDR3 here is CAITQGPRRSGSYGYTF. In DNA, the CDR3 is TGTGCCATCACCCAAGGTCCCAGACGTTCAGGGAGCTATGGCTACACCTTC. The chain has TRBV10-3 and TRBJ1-2, with D tentatively TRBD1 (5 bases). Germline assignment: CDR1 ENHRY and CDR2 SYGVKD. The CDR3 length is 17 residues. Trimming pared 7 bases from V and 4 bases from J, leaving 25 bases between.

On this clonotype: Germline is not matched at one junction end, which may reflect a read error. CDR3 bases: TGCGCCAGCAGCTTGGAAGGAGGTCCCCGGCATTTT. Translated: CASSLEGGPRHF. The chain employs TRBV5-1 and TRBJ1-5; D call uncertain. The germline V gene has CDR1 SGHRS and CDR2 YFSETQ. There are 12 residues in the CDR3.

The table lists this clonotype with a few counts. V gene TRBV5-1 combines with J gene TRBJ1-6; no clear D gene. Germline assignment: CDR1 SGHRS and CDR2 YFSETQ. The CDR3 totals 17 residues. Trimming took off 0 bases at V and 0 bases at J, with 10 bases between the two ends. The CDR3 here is CASSLGAFSSYNSPLHF. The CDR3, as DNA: TGCGCCAGCAGCTTGGGGGCGTTCAGCTCCTATAATTCACCCCTCCACTTT.

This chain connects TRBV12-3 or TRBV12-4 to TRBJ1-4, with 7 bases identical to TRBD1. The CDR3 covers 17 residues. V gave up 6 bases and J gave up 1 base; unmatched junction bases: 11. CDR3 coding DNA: TGTGCCAGCAGCCCCAACAGGGGCCCCGTAACTAATGAAAAACTGTTTTTT. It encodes CASSPNRGPVTNEKLFF.